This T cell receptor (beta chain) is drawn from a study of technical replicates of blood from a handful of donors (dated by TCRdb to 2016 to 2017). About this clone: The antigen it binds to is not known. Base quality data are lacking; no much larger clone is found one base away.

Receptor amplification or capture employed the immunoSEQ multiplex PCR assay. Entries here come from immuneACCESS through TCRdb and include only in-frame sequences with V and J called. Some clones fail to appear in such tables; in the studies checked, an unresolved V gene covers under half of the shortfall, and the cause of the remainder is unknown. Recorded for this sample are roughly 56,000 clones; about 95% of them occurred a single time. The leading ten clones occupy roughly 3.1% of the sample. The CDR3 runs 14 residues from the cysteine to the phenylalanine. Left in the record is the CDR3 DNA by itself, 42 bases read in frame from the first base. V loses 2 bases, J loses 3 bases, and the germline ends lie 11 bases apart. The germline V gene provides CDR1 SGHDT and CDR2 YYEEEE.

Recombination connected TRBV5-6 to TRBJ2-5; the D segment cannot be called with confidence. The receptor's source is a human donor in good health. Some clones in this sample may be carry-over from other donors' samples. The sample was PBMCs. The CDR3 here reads CASSLSIVKETQYF. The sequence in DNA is TGTGCCAGCAGCTTAAGTATAGTGAAAGAGACCCAGTACTTC.